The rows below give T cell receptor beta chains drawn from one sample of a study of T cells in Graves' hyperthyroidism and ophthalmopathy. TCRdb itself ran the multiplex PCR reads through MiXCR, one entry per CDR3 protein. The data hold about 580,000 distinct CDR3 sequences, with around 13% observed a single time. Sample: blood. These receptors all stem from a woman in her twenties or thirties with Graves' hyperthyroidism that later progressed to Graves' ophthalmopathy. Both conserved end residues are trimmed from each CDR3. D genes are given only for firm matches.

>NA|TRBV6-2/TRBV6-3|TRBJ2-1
ASSYSHDEQF
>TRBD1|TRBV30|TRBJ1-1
AWTTDRATEAF
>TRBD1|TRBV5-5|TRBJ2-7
ASSLYPRDRGTYEQY
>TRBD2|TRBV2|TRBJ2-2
ASRGPLAGVSGELF
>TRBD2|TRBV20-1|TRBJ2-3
SARDWSSGSPDTQY
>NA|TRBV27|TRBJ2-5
ATQDQETQY
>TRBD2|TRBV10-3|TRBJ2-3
AITKGLAGSSDTQY
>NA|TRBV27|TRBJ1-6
TSGRETLH
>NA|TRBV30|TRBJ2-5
AWSRGEQETQY
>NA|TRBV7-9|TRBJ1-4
ASSLPVGDSEKLF
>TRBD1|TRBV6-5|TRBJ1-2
ASSYGQAYGYT
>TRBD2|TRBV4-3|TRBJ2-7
ASSQDQREGFYEQY
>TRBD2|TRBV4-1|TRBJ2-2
ASSQDLASGHTGELF
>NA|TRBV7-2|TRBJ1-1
ASSSRGTEAF
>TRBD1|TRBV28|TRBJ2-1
ASSFKQGASYNEQF
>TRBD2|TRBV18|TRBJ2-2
ASSPITGLAGDTGELF
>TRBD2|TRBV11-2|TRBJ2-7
ASSLTSGRGNEQY
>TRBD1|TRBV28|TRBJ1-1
ATGQGAANTEAF
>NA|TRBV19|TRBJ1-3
ASSTGLSSGNTIY
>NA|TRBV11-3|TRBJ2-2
ASSPRKGANTGELF
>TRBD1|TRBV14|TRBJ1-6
ASSQRTGPLH
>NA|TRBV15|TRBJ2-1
ATSAPGGEQF
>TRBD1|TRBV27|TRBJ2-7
ASSRSSGTGFPYEQY
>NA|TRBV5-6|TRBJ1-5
ASSLGVGGQNQPQH
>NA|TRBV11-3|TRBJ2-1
ASSKPQGPTYNEQF
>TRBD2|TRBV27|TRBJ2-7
ASSLRSGRAYEQY
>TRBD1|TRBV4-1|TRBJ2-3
ASSQEPYGTGGTDTQY
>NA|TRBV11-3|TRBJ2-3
ASSFVRSTDTQY
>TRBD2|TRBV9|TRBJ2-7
ASSGSGTYGEQY
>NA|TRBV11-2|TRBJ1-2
ASSRVAERVGYT
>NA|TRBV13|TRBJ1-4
ASSQGQGPRKLF
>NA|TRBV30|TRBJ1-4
AWTPPGGRSEKLF
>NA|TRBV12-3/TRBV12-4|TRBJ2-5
ASSPGSYQETQY
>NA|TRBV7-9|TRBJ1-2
ASSLQQSYGYT
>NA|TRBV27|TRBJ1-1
ASSRGSFRTEAF
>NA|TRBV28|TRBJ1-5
ASRAGTDRLNSNQPQH
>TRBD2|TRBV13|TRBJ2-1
ASSLREFNEQF
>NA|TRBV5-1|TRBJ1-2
ASRRAGGDGYGYT
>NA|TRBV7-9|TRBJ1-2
ASSLAAGEGYT
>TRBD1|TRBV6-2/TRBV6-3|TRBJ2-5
ASSYSSQGQLLRAQY
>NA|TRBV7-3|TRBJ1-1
ARSLSGTFDEAF
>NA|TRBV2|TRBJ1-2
ASRASGGSGGYGYT
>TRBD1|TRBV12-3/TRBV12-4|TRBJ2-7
ASSPGTGYSEQY
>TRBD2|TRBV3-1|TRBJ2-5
ASIPSVASGGTQY
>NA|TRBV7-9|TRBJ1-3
ASSSARHSSGNTIY
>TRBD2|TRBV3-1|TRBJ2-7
ATRGLAGQKQY
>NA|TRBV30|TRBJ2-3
AWSGGGGWSTDTQY
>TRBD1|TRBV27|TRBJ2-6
ASSRDSGSGANVLT
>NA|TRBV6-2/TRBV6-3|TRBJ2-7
ASSDLGSSYEQY
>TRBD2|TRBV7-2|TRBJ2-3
ASSPRTWLAGGSSTDTQY
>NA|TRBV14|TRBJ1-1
ASSQDPTTEAF
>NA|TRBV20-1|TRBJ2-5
SPMTDDVETQY
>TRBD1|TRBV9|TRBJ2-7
ASNQYTDRGANEQY
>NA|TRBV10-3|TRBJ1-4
ATALGREKLF
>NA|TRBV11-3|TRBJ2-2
ASSLVPGLNTGELF
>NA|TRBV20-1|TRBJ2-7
SARWVETYEQY
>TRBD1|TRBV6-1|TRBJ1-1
ASTKTGVTEAF